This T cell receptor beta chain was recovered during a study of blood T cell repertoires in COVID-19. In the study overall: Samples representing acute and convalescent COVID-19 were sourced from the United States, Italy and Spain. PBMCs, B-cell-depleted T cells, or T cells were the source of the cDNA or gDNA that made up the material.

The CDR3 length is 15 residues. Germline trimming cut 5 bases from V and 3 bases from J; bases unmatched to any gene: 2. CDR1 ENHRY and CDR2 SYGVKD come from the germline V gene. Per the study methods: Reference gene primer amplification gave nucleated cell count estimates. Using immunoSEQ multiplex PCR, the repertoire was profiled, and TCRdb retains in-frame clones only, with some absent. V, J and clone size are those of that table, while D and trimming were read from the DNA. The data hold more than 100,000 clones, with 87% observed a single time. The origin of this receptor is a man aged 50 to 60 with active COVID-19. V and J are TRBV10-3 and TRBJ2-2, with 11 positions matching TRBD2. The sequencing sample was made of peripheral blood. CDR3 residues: CAISISGGDTGELFF. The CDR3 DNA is TGTGCCATCAGTATTAGCGGGGGGGACACCGGGGAGCTGTTTTTT.